This is a list of T cell receptor beta chains from one sample in a study of regulatory T cells in long-lasting Graves disease. TCRdb re-derived calls from the multiplex PCR reads in MiXCR, one entry per CDR3 protein. This sample has 350,000 to 450,000 distinct CDR3 sequences, with around 20% found just once. Here the sequenced sample was peripheral blood mononuclear cells (PBMCs), taken when the disease was refractory, from a patient treated with antithyroid drugs. The receptors derive from a female donor with Graves disease. Each CDR3 is given with its conserved first and last residue. A D gene is named only where the DNA matches it firmly. Some rows have no size entry. The others give once, few or many, or a class for an expanded clone.

clone_size	d_call	cdr3_length	v_call	j_call	cdr3_nt	cdr3_aa
.	.	15	TRBV7-9	TRBJ1-2	TGTGCCAGCAGCCCACGGGGCAGCCCTAACTATGGCTACACCTTC	CASSPRGSPNYGYTF
many	TRBD1	14	TRBV7-2	TRBJ2-7	TGTGCCAGCAGCTCCTCCGGACAGGGCTGGGAGCAGTACTTC	CASSSSGQGWEQYF
medium-sized	.	12	TRBV12-3/TRBV12-4	TRBJ1-2	TGTGCCAGCAGTAACAGGAACTATGGCTACACCTTC	CASSNRNYGYTF
many	TRBD2	17	TRBV27	TRBJ2-7	TGTGCCAGCAGTCCCCTGGGACTAGCGGGAGCCTCCTACGAGCAGTACTTC	CASSPLGLAGASYEQYF
many	TRBD1	15	TRBV6-1	TRBJ1-2	TGTGCCAGCAGTGAAATTAAGGGGGCGCCCGATGGCTACACCTTC	CASSEIKGAPDGYTF
.	.	15	TRBV6-5	TRBJ2-1	TGTGCCAGCAGTTACTCAAGTATGCCAATCAGTGAGCAGTTCTTC	CASSYSSMPISEQFF
.	.	14	TRBV19	TRBJ1-5	TGTGCCAGTAGTCGGATAGATAGCAATCAGCCCCAGCATTTT	CASSRIDSNQPQHF
.	.	16	TRBV3-1	TRBJ2-7	TGTGCCAGCAGCCAAGATCACAGGCTGGGCGCCTACGAGCAGTACTTC	CASSQDHRLGAYEQYF
many	.	14	TRBV2	TRBJ1-5	TGTGCCAGCAGTGTCAGTCTCTTGAATCAGCCCCAGCATTTT	CASSVSLLNQPQHF
.	.	15	TRBV14	TRBJ2-5	TGTGCCAGCAGCCAAGTCCGACCCTCGGGGGAGACCCAGTACTTC	CASSQVRPSGETQYF
many	TRBD1	14	TRBV29-1	TRBJ2-7	TGCAGCGTCAATGTCGGGGACAGGGGCTACGAGCAGTACTTC	CSVNVGDRGYEQYF
few	.	12	TRBV27	TRBJ2-7	TGTGCCAGCAGTTTAACCCATCGAGAGCAGTACTTC	CASSLTHREQYF
.	TRBD2	19	TRBV29-1	TRBJ2-1	TGCAGCGTTGATTTTGAGGTGGGGATTCCGGGAAGGACTAGAAATGAGCAGTTCTTC	CSVDFEVGIPGRTRNEQFF
.	.	12	TRBV20-1	TRBJ1-1	TGCGGGGGGTATCGGGAGAACACTGAAGCTTTCTTT	CGGYRENTEAFF
many	.	15	TRBV6-1	TRBJ1-5	TGTGCCAGCAGTCTTACATTGACCGGCAATCAGCCCCAGCATTTT	CASSLTLTGNQPQHF
few	TRBD2	21	TRBV20-1	TRBJ2-3	TGCAGTGCTGGACGTCAATCGGGACTAGCGGGAGACTATTGGGGCACAGATACGCAGTATTTT	CSAGRQSGLAGDYWGTDTQYF
.	TRBD2	18	TRBV11-2	TRBJ2-2	TGTGCCAGCAGCTTAGTTGTACTAGCGGGAGGGCTCACCGGGGAGCTGTTTTTT	CASSLVVLAGGLTGELFF
few	.	15	TRBV3-1	TRBJ1-5	TGTGCCAGCAGCCAAGATCTGGACTTGGGACAGCCCCAGCATTTT	CASSQDLDLGQPQHF
many	TRBD1	14	TRBV7-9	TRBJ2-7	TGTGCCAGCAGCCCCCGGGACAGTCTCAACGAGCAGTACTTC	CASSPRDSLNEQYF
many	.	12	TRBV12-3/TRBV12-4	TRBJ1-1	TGTGCCAGCATAGGAAGTTCCGCTCGAGCTTTCTTT	CASIGSSARAFF
.	TRBD1	14	TRBV4-3	TRBJ1-1	TGCGCCAGCAGCCAAGAGCGACAGGGGTCTGAAGCTTTCTTT	CASSQERQGSEAFF
many	.	16	TRBV2	TRBJ2-7	TGTGCCAGCAGTGAAATGGCAGGCCTAGGGGGGAACGAGCAGTACTTC	CASSEMAGLGGNEQYF
few	TRBD1	14	TRBV29-1	TRBJ1-1	TGCAGCGTTGTTGGGGCAGGGGGCAGGACTGAAGCTTTCTTT	CSVVGAGGRTEAFF
.	.	14	TRBV7-2	TRBJ1-4	TGTGCCAGCAGCTGGTCTTCTAGGGGTGAAAAACTGTTTTTT	CASSWSSRGEKLFF
.	TRBD1	18	TRBV10-2	TRBJ1-2	TGCGCCAGCAGTGGTGGGGACAGGGGGCATCACTTGGAATATGGCTACACCTTC	CASSGGDRGHHLEYGYTF
few	.	14	TRBV20-1	TRBJ1-1	TGCAGTGCCAGTCCCTTAGTCGTGGGTGGTGAAGCTTTCTTT	CSASPLVVGGEAFF
many	TRBD2	14	TRBV5-1	TRBJ2-7	TGCGCCAGCAGCTTACTAGCGGCTGGGTACGAGCAGTACTTC	CASSLLAAGYEQYF
.	.	12	TRBV24-1	TRBJ2-2	TGTGCCTCCCAGGGTGACACCGGGGAGCTGTTTTTT	CASQGDTGELFF
many	TRBD1	15	TRBV2	TRBJ1-2	TGTGCCAGCAGTCGCCTGGAGGGGGCGGATAGTGGCTACACCTTC	CASSRLEGADSGYTF
few	.	13	TRBV28	TRBJ2-7	TGTGCCAGCAGTTTACCCACCTCCTACGAGCAGCACTTC	CASSLPTSYEQHF
many	.	13	TRBV7-2	TRBJ1-2	TGTGCCAGCAGCCTCCGGGGCAACTATGGCTACACCTTC	CASSLRGNYGYTF
.	.	15	TRBV20-1	TRBJ1-1	TGCAGTGCTAGTACCCCCTCCACCCGGAACACTGAAGCTTTCTTT	CSASTPSTRNTEAFF
.	.	15	TRBV30	TRBJ1-6	TGTGCCTGGAGTGTCCCAGGGGTTAGGAATTCACCCCTCCACTTT	CAWSVPGVRNSPLHF
once	TRBD1	20	TRBV25-1	TRBJ1-5	TGTGCCAGCAGTGTTAGGACCGGGACAGGGGGCCTTAAGGGCAATCAGCCCCAGCATTTT	CASSVRTGTGGLKGNQPQHF
few	.	12	TRBV10-3	TRBJ1-6	TGTGCCATCAGCGGGGGTGAATCACCCCTCCACTTT	CAISGGESPLHF
many	TRBD1	15	TRBV12-3/TRBV12-4	TRBJ1-1	TGTGCCAGCAGTTTCCGACAGGGGGTGAACACTGAAGCTTTCTTT	CASSFRQGVNTEAFF
.	.	17	TRBV6-1	TRBJ1-2	TGTGCCAGCAGTGGCCGGGGACGGCGAATAGTTTGGCATGGCTACACCTTC	CASSGRGRRIVWHGYTF
.	.	15	TRBV28	TRBJ1-5	TGTGCCAGCAGTTCGGGGACAACACTTTATCAGCCCCAGCATTTT	CASSSGTTLYQPQHF
.	.	16	TRBV6-1	TRBJ2-1	TGTGCCAGCAGTGAAGTTGGTAGCGGCTTCTACAATGAGCAGTTCTTC	CASSEVGSGFYNEQFF
few	TRBD2	16	TRBV7-3	TRBJ2-5	TGTGCCAGCAGCTCTGGACTAGCGGGAGTTCAAGAGGCCCAGTACTTC	CASSSGLAGVQEAQYF
many	TRBD2	12	TRBV12-3/TRBV12-4	TRBJ2-7	TGTGCCAGCAGTTTAAGCGGGGGAAGGCAGTACTTC	CASSLSGGRQYF
many	.	14	TRBV12-3/TRBV12-4	TRBJ2-5	TGTGCCAGCAGTGAGACGGACCTTTCCGAGACCCAGTACTTC	CASSETDLSETQYF
.	TRBD2	17	TRBV27	TRBJ2-6	TGTGCCAGCAGTTTAGGCGGGAGTTCTTCTGGGGCCAACGTCCTGACTTTC	CASSLGGSSSGANVLTF
.	.	17	TRBV15	TRBJ1-6	TGTGCCACCAGCAACCCCTTTTACCGAGGGAATGATTCACCCCTCCACTTT	CATSNPFYRGNDSPLHF
.	.	15	TRBV20-1	TRBJ1-4	TGCAGTGCCTCACCGTGGAGGGGGAGGAATGAAAAACTGTTTTTT	CSASPWRGRNEKLFF
many	.	13	TRBV12-3/TRBV12-4	TRBJ2-6	TGTGCCAGCAGTCCGACTGGGCACGACGTCCTGACTTTC	CASSPTGHDVLTF
few	.	15	TRBV7-2	TRBJ1-4	TGTGCCAGCAGCCCGGTCCAGGGAGTTGGTGAAAAACTGTTTTTT	CASSPVQGVGEKLFF
.	TRBD2	16	TRBV27	TRBJ2-2	TGTGCCAGCAGTTTCCTAGCGGGAGGGCCATCCGGGGAGCTGTTTTTT	CASSFLAGGPSGELFF
many	TRBD1	12	TRBV12-3/TRBV12-4	TRBJ1-6	TGTGCCAGCGGGACAGGGCTTTCACCCCTCCACTTT	CASGTGLSPLHF
.	.	13	TRBV6-1	TRBJ2-2	TGTGCCAGCAGCCCGGGTCACCTAGGGGAGCTGTTTTTT	CASSPGHLGELFF
.	.	14	TRBV19	TRBJ1-5	TGTGCCAGTAGTAGCGGAAACGCGGGTCAGCCCCAGCATTTT	CASSSGNAGQPQHF
many	TRBD2	15	TRBV28	TRBJ2-5	TGTGCCAGCGAATTTAGCGGGAGTCATAAAGAGACCCAGTACTTC	CASEFSGSHKETQYF
few	.	15	TRBV27	TRBJ1-1	TGTGCCAGCAGTTTATCTCGCAGCCTTGGAACTGAAGCTTTCTTT	CASSLSRSLGTEAFF
many	.	13	TRBV20-1	TRBJ1-1	TGCAGTGCTGTCAGGGCTTTGAACACTGAAGCTTTCTTT	CSAVRALNTEAFF
.	.	12	TRBV10-3	TRBJ2-1	TGTGCCTCTCACGACGGGGACAATGAGCAGTTCTTC	CASHDGDNEQFF
many	.	15	TRBV6-5	TRBJ2-7	TGTGCCAGCAGTTACGGGGACAGCGGGCGGAATGAGCAGTACTTC	CASSYGDSGRNEQYF
many	.	15	TRBV2	TRBJ2-7	TGTGCCAGCAACCTACAAGGGTCAAGCTCCTACGAGCAGTACTTC	CASNLQGSSSYEQYF